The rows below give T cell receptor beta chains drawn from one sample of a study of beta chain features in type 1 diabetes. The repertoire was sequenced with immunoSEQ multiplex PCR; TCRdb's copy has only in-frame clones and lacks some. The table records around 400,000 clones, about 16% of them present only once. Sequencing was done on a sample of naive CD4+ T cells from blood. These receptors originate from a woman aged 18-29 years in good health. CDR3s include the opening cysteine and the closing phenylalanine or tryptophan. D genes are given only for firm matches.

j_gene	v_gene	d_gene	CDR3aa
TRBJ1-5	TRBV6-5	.	CASRQTVSNQPQHF
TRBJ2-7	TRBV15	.	CATSREGGLGYEQYF
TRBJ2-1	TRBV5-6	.	CASSLISYSYNEQFF
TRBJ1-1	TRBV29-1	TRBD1	CSVSGVQGVNTEAFF
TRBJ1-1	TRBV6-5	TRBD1	CASRRTGTSTEAFF
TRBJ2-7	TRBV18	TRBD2	CASSPPWTSGFYEQYF
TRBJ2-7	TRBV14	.	CASSQAQATIYEQYF
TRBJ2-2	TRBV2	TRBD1	CASSKGQGPNTGELFF
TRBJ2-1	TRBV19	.	CASSILQDDEQFF
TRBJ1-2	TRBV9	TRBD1	CASSVRDRDSYGYTF
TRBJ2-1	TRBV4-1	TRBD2	CASSQVASGPQFF
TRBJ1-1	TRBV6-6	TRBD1	CASSRDRGTEAFF